A single sample is the source of the 18 T cell receptor beta chains below, sequenced in a study of cytomegalovirus exposure and HLA in healthy donors. Researchers ran the PCR with 60 Vbeta and 13 Jbeta primers. Sequencing was performed with immunoSEQ multiplex PCR; in TCRdb, only in-frame clones are kept and a portion is missing. The table includes about 200,000 clones, over 65% detected once. The sequenced material came from PBMCs. The receptors were gathered from a man younger than 35 in good health and CMV-seronegative.

This rearrangement joins TRBV11-2 to TRBJ2-6, with TRBD1 matching 7 bases. Germline CDR1 SGHAT, CDR2 FQNNGV. After removal of 7 bases from V and 2 bases from J, the junction contained 5 bases not matched to a gene. The CDR3 length is 15 residues. The CDR3: CASNLQGAGANVLTF. For the CDR3, the DNA is TGTGCCAGCAACCTCCAGGGGGCTGGGGCCAACGTCCTGACTTTC.

V is TRBV5-1 and J is TRBJ2-3; TRBD2 matches 7 bases. The trim removed 3 bases at V and 3 bases at J, leaving 13 bases unmatched. Germline lookup yields CDR1 SGHRS and CDR2 YFSETQ. The CDR3 runs to 17 residues. The CDR3 protein is CASSSTRVGGPTDTQYF. CDR3 bases: TGCGCCAGCAGCTCCACAAGGGTGGGAGGGCCGACAGATACGCAGTATTTT.

This clone was picked up one time. The chain has TRBV18 and TRBJ1-2; 9 bases are shared with TRBD1. From germline, CDR1 is KGHSH and CDR2 LQKENI. V shed 3 bases, J shed 7 bases, and the junction held 3 bases outside the gene matches. The CDR3 covers 13 residues. CDR3 in amino acids: CASSPAQGAGYTF. The CDR3 DNA sequence: TGTGCCAGCTCACCTGCACAGGGGGCTGGCTACACCTTC. Variable domain in full (rest from reference TRBV18 and TRBJ1-2): NAGVMQNPRHLVRRRGQEARLRCSPMKGHSHVYWYRQLPEEGLKFMVYLQKENIIDESGMPKERFSAEFPKEGPSILRIQQVVRGDSAAYFCASSPAQGAGYTFGSGTRLTVV.

The V and J genes are TRBV6-1 and TRBJ2-2, with TRBD1 matching over 7 bases. Germline V gene data show CDR1 as MNHNS and CDR2 as SASEGT. V gave up 6 bases and J gave up 1 base; unmatched junction bases: 2. CDR3 length equals 14 residues. CDR3: CASRRDRNTGELFF. CDR3 bases: TGTGCCAGCAGAAGGGACAGGAACACCGGGGAGCTGTTTTTT.

The chain recombines TRBV11-2 with TRBJ1-2, with 7 bases fitting TRBD1. There are 15 residues in the CDR3. CDR1 SGHAT and CDR2 FQNNGV come from the germline V gene. J was trimmed by 2 bases and V by 5 bases; bases with no gene match: 8. CDR3 sequence (DNA): TGTGCCAGCAGCCCCCCCAGGACAGGCAACTATGGCTACACCTTC. It codes for CASSPPRTGNYGYTF.

The rearrangement links TRBV4-1 to TRBJ1-2, with a possible D match to TRBD1 (6 bases). V lost 3 bases and J 1 base, leaving 15 bases between the germline ends. The length of the CDR3 is 16 residues. Germline V gene sequence: CDR1 MGHRA, CDR2 YSYEKL. The CDR3 nucleotides read TGCGCCAGCAGCCACCGGACAGCGGATCGTAACTATGGCTACACCTTC. Translation gives CASSHRTADRNYGYTF.

V usage is TRBV6-1 and J usage is TRBJ2-1; 13 bases line up with TRBD2. The CDR3 totals 15 residues. V gave up 4 bases and J gave up 7 bases; unmatched junction bases: 4. Germline CDR1 and CDR2: MNHNS and SASEGT. The CDR3 sequence: CASSGGTSGINEQFF. CDR3 nucleotides: TGTGCCAGCAGTGGGGGGACTAGCGGGATAAATGAGCAGTTCTTC.

The rearrangement uses TRBV6-6 and TRBJ2-3; 8 bases map to TRBD2. This CDR3 has 16 residues. V was pared by 6 bases and J by 6 bases, with 14 bases of the junction left unmatched. Germline lookup yields CDR1 MNHNY and CDR2 SVGAGI (reference sequence). The CDR3 bases are TGTGCCAGCAGACCGTCACTAGCGGAGGCCCGCGATACGCAGTATTTT. Translation: CASRPSLAEARDTQYF.

The chain combines TRBV6-1 with TRBJ2-7; the D gene is possibly TRBD2 (6 bases). The V gene lost 7 bases and the J gene lost 2 bases, with 12 bases spanning the gap. There are 13 residues in the CDR3. Germline V gene lookup returns CDR1 MNHNS and CDR2 SASEGT. In nucleotides, the CDR3 is TGTGCCAGCATGGGGACTGCGACCTACGAGCAGTACTTC. Translating gives CASMGTATYEQYF.

This chain links TRBV4-1 with TRBJ2-1; 9 bases are shared with TRBD1. V shed 2 bases and J 7 bases; nucleotides not matched to a gene: 9. The length of the CDR3 is 16 residues. In germline, CDR1 is MGHRA, CDR2 YSYEKL. The CDR3 coding sequence is TGCGCCAGCAGCCAACCTAATCGGGACAGGGCGAATGAGCAGTTCTTC. Protein product: CASSQPNRDRANEQFF.

The rearrangement links TRBV7-9 to TRBJ1-3; a possible D gene is TRBD1 (6 bases). The CDR3 is 18 residues long. Trimming took 5 bases from V and 0 from J, leaving 20 bases between them. Looked up from germline, CDR1 is SEHNR and CDR2 is FQNEAQ (reference sequence). The CDR3 reads CASSPPWTDFFSGNTIYF. The CDR3 region has the DNA TGTGCCAGCAGCCCACCCTGGACAGATTTTTTCTCTGGAAACACCATATATTTT.

This rearrangement joins TRBV18 to TRBJ1-2; 7 bases are shared with TRBD1. Germline-derived CDR1 and CDR2 are KGHSH and LQKENI. Unmatched junction bases numbered 3, after V lost 2 bases and J lost 0 bases. This CDR3 spans 15 amino acids. The CDR3 region is CASSPGTAANYGYTF. DNA of the CDR3: TGTGCCAGCTCACCAGGGACAGCTGCTAACTATGGCTACACCTTC.

The V and J genes are TRBV4-1 and TRBJ1-5; 7 bases match TRBD1. J gave up 7 bases and V 1 base, and 4 bases lay outside the gene matches. The CDR3 totals 14 residues. Germline values: CDR1 MGHRA, CDR2 YSYEKL. The CDR3 reads CASSQVTGDQPQHF. The CDR3 nucleotides read TGCGCCAGCAGCCAAGTAACAGGGGACCAGCCCCAGCATTTT.

This clone was seen more than once but under ten times. V usage is TRBV2 and J usage is TRBJ1-2, with D possibly TRBD1 on 6 matching bases. Trimming took 1 base from V and 6 from J, leaving 18 bases between them. The CDR3 spans 16 residues. Germline V gene data show CDR1 as SNHLY and CDR2 as FYNNEI. In DNA, the CDR3 is TGTGCCAGCAGTGAAGAGGGATCGGCAGGGGTGAATGGCTACACCTTC. Protein: CASSEEGSAGVNGYTF. The full variable domain, completed using reference TRBV2 and TRBJ1-2, is EPEVTQTPSHQVTQMGQEVILRCVPISNHLYFYWYRQILGQKVEFLVSFYNNEISEKSEIFDDQFSVERPDGSNFTLKIRSTKLEDSAMYFCASSEEGSAGVNGYTFGSGTRLTVV.

The rearrangement links TRBV9 to TRBJ2-1, with TRBD2 as a possible D gene (7 bases). This CDR3 has 17 residues. CDR1 and CDR2 from the germline V gene are SGDLS and YYNGEE. Trimming took 4 bases from V and 0 from J, leaving 17 bases between them. CDR3: CASSPRGGGNSYNEQFF. CDR3 nucleotides: TGTGCCAGCAGCCCCCGGGGAGGGGGAAACTCCTACAATGAGCAGTTCTTC.

The chain carries TRBV2 and TRBJ2-5; tentative D call: TRBD2 (6 bases). The CDR3 covers 12 residues. Trimming removed 6 bases from V and 7 bases from J, with 12 bases in between. Germline CDR1 reads SNHLY; CDR2 reads FYNNEI. In nucleotides, the CDR3 is TGTGCCAGCAGGGGGACTCGAGCGACCCAGTACTTC. Its protein product is CASRGTRATQYF.

The chain has TRBV19 and TRBJ1-1; a possible D gene is TRBD1 (5 bases). Germline V CDR1 and CDR2: LNHDA, SQIVND (reference sequence). V dropped 4 bases and J dropped 1 base, with 7 bases sitting between them. This CDR3 region has 13 residues. DNA for the CDR3: TGTGCCAGTAGTACAGGGTCGAACACTGAAGCTTTCTTT. The encoded protein is CASSTGSNTEAFF.

The CDR3 coding sequence is TGTGCCAGCAGCGCGGACATGGATAGCACAGATACGCAGTATTTT. Its translation is CASSADMDSTDTQYF. The chain employs TRBV7-9 and TRBJ2-3, with D perhaps TRBD1 (5 bases). There are 15 residues in the CDR3. V lost 5 bases and J lost 0, with 12 bases in between. CDR1 is SEHNR and CDR2 is FQNEAQ in the germline V gene (reference sequence).